These 21 T cell receptor beta chains share one sample of origin, sequenced in a study of T cell clonotyping in hematopoietic cell transplantation. Method: immunoSEQ multiplex PCR; TCRdb's copy keeps in-frame clones and lacks some. The sample includes some 29,000 clones, about 94% of them seen just once. Specimen: PBMCs, collected 100 days after allogeneic stem cell transplant. These receptors originate from a female patient aged 50-59 years who had an allogeneic stem cell transplant from a related donor, so the T cells may come from the graft donor. Some clones in this sample may be carry-over from other donors' samples.

This clone has just one count. The chain combines TRBV5-1 with TRBJ2-7; TRBD1 agrees at 7 bases. CDR1 is SGHRS, CDR2 YFSETQ, per germline. With V trimmed by 3 bases and J by 3 bases, 3 bases remained unmatched. The CDR3 covers 13 residues. The chain's CDR3 is CASSYRQGYEQYF. CDR3 DNA: TGCGCCAGCAGCTATCGACAGGGCTACGAGCAGTACTTC.

The rearrangement links TRBV5-6 to TRBJ2-7; D remains unclear. CDR3 length equals 14 residues. V was clipped by 0 bases and J by 0 bases, with 7 bases between them. CDR1 is SGHDT and CDR2 is YYEEEE in the germline V gene. The CDR3 is CASSLDSSSYEQYF. The CDR3 DNA is TGTGCCAGCAGCTTGGACAGCAGCTCCTACGAGCAGTACTTC.

The rearrangement joins TRBV7-2 to TRBJ2-5; unclear D gene. There are 12 residues in the CDR3. CDR1 is SGHTA and CDR2 is FQGNSA in the germline V gene. V dropped 5 bases and J dropped 7 bases, with 11 bases sitting between them. CDR3 residues: CASSPPVGTQYF. In nucleotides, the CDR3 is TGTGCCAGCAGCCCCCCGGTCGGGACCCAGTACTTC. Supplemented by reference TRBV7-2 and TRBJ2-5, the full variable domain reads GAGVSQSPSNKVTEKGKDVELRCDPISGHTALYWYRQSLGQGLEFLIYFQGNSAPDKSGLPSDRFSAERTGGSVSTLTIQRTQQEDSAVYLCASSPPVGTQYFGPGTRLLVL.

The V call is TRBV21-1, the J call TRBJ1-2; TRBD1 was called by the table and not checked on the DNA. TRBV21-1 is marked as a pseudogene. The CDR3 length is 14 residues. CDR3 residues: CASSKSGQTYGYTF. The CDR3 DNA reads TGTGCCAGCAGCAAATCGGGACAGACCTATGGCTACACCTTC.

The V call is TRBV7-9, the J call TRBJ1-5; 8 positions match TRBD1. The ends lost 10 bases at V and 6 bases at J; junction bases unmatched: 5. Looked up from germline, CDR1 is SEHNR and CDR2 is FQNEAQ (reference sequence). The CDR3 has 12 residues. The CDR3 region is CAIGQGSQPQHF. Written as DNA, the CDR3 is TGTGCCATAGGACAGGGAAGTCAGCCCCAGCATTTT.

The genes are TRBV6-1 and TRBJ1-5; D is unresolved. The CDR3 runs 15 residues. Between the trimmed V and J ends, which lost 2 bases and 5 bases, there was a span of 13 bases. Germline-derived CDR1 and CDR2 are MNHNS and SASEGT. This CDR3 is CASSELGGNDQPQHF. The CDR3 region has the DNA TGTGCCAGCAGTGAATTAGGAGGGAACGATCAGCCCCAGCATTTT.

The chain combines TRBV2 with TRBJ1-2, with D unresolved. Per the germline V gene, CDR1 is SNHLY and CDR2 is FYNNEI. CDR3 size: 14 residues. V was pared by 4 bases and J by 2 bases, with 11 bases between. The CDR3 DNA sequence: TGTGCCAGCAGTGCAGTTATCGGGAACTATGGCTACACCTTC. Amino acid sequence: CASSAVIGNYGYTF.

V and J are TRBV19 and TRBJ2-1, with a tentative D call TRBD1 (5 bases). Germline CDR1 reads LNHDA; CDR2 reads SQIVND (reference sequence). V was shortened by 1 base and J by 4 bases, with 8 bases between the two germline ends. The CDR3 sequence is 14 residues long. The CDR3 is CASSIGTFYNEQFF. CDR3 bases: TGTGCCAGTAGTATAGGGACATTTTACAATGAGCAGTTCTTC.

This rearrangement joins TRBV30 to TRBJ2-7; 10 positions match TRBD1. J lost 3 bases, V lost 3 bases, and 2 bases had no gene match. The CDR3 contains 13 residues. The V gene's germline CDR1 is GTSNPN and CDR2 SVGIG (reference sequence). The chain's CDR3 is CAWSGTGVYEQYF. The CDR3 nucleotides are TGTGCCTGGAGCGGGACAGGGGTCTACGAGCAGTACTTC.

The V call is TRBV19, the J call TRBJ2-2; no definite D call. V was trimmed by 3 bases and J by 3 bases, leaving 11 bases between them. Germline CDR1 LNHDA, CDR2 SQIVND (reference sequence). CDR3 length equals 15 residues. CDR3 sequence (DNA): TGTGCCAGTAGTATTATGGGCACCTACACCGGGGAGCTGTTTTTT. It yields the protein CASSIMGTYTGELFF.

This clone appeared a few times. V is TRBV7-9 and J is TRBJ2-3, with D uncertain. V lost 5 bases and J 5 bases, leaving 11 bases between the germline ends. The length of the CDR3 is 13 residues. Germline assignment: CDR1 SEHNR and CDR2 FQNEAQ (reference sequence). CDR3 loop: CASSPRALDTQYF. The CDR3, as DNA: TGTGCCAGCAGCCCCCGGGCACTAGATACGCAGTATTTT. Full variable domain (missing parts from reference TRBV7-9 and TRBJ2-3): DTGVSQNPRHKITKRGQNVTFRCDPISEHNRLYWYRQTLGQGPEFLTYFQNEAQLEKSRLLSDRFSAERPKGSFSTLEIQRTEQGDSAMYLCASSPRALDTQYFGPGTRLTVL.

This clone turned up a few times. The gene calls are TRBV11-2 and TRBJ1-2, with 7 positions matching TRBD1. Germline values: CDR1 SGHAT, CDR2 FQNNGV. CDR3 length: 14 residues. V lost 5 bases to trimming and J lost 8 bases; unmatched junction nucleotides: 11. The CDR3 protein is CASSIAGGTMGYTF. DNA for the CDR3: TGTGCCAGCAGCATCGCAGGGGGAACTATGGGCTACACCTTC.

This chain connects TRBV29-1 to TRBJ2-5, with D perhaps matching TRBD1 or TRBD2 (5 bases each). Germline assignment: CDR1 SQVTM and CDR2 ANQGSEA. This CDR3 contains 12 residues. The V gene lost 8 bases and the J gene lost 1 base, with 11 bases spanning the gap. The CDR3 region is CSLGVGQETQYF. For the CDR3, the DNA is TGCAGCCTGGGGGTTGGCCAAGAGACCCAGTACTTC.

The J gene is TRBJ1-6, the V gene TRBV2; the D gene is possibly TRBD1 (5 bases). The CDR3 length is 15 residues. Germline assignment: CDR1 SNHLY and CDR2 FYNNEI. V was pared by 3 bases and J by 7 bases, with 13 bases between. The CDR3: CASSDRRGPNSPLHF. CDR3 DNA sequence: TGTGCCAGCAGTGATCGTAGGGGTCCCAATTCACCCCTCCACTTT.

The chain combines TRBV7-6 with TRBJ1-2; D is ambiguous. Germline V gene sequence: CDR1 SGHVS, CDR2 FNYEAQ. This CDR3 has 14 amino acids. Trimming left V 5 bases short and J 3 bases short, with 13 bases between. This CDR3 is CASSPGYVDYGYTF. The CDR3 nucleotides read TGTGCCAGCAGCCCGGGGTATGTTGACTATGGCTACACCTTC.

This chain uses TRBV5-1 with TRBJ2-7; D perhaps matches TRBD2 (6 bases). CDR3 length equals 17 residues. Trimming cost V 2 bases and J 8 bases, with 26 bases left between them. Germline CDR1 and CDR2: SGHRS and YFSETQ. Here the CDR3 DNA reads TGCGCCAGCAGCTTCCGGTCGGCGGGACTCTCTCTAGGGCAGCAGTACTTC. This encodes CASSFRSAGLSLGQQYF.

This clone has only a few counts. The chain joins TRBV9 to TRBJ2-3, with 10 bases that match TRBD2. The germline V gene encodes CDR1 SGDLS and CDR2 YYNGEE. This CDR3 spans 17 amino acids. The V and J ends lost 4 bases and 5 bases, in that order; junction bases with no gene match: 13. CDR3 sequence reads: CASSLPPLAGVGDTQYF. The CDR3, as DNA: TGTGCCAGCAGCCTACCCCCCCTAGCGGGGGTAGGAGATACGCAGTATTTT. The whole variable domain, remainder taken from reference TRBV9 and TRBJ2-3, is DSGVTQTPKHLITATGQRVTLRCSPRSGDLSVYWYQQSLDQGLQFLIQYYNGEERAKGNILERFSAQQFPDLHSELNLSSLELGDSALYFCASSLPPLAGVGDTQYFGPGTRLTVL.

V gene TRBV19 combines with J gene TRBJ2-2; 11 bases are a match to TRBD1. Germline CDR1 is LNHDA and CDR2 is SQIVND (reference sequence). Losses at the gene ends were 6 bases for V and 4 bases for J; bases not matched to a gene: 13. This CDR3 spans 18 amino acids. The DNA of the CDR3 is TGTGCCAGTAGCCTTCGCCTCGCCGGGACAGGGGGCACCGGGGAGCTGTTTTTT. This translates into CASSLRLAGTGGTGELFF. Full variable domain (missing parts from reference TRBV19 and TRBJ2-2): DGGITQSPKYLFRKEGQNVTLSCEQNLNHDAMYWYRQDPGQGLRLIYYSQIVNDFQKGDIAEGYSVSREKKESFPLTVTSAQKNPTAFYLCASSLRLAGTGGTGELFFGEGSRLTVL.

J is TRBJ2-5 and V is TRBV7-7, with 8 bases fitting TRBD1. V lost 4 bases and J lost 5; bases outside the gene matches: 3. The germline V gene encodes CDR1 SSHAT and CDR2 FNYEAQ (reference sequence). CDR3 length: 13 amino acids. CDR3 DNA: TGTGCCAGCAGCTCCAGGGGGCGGGAGACCCAGTACTTC. Protein: CASSSRGRETQYF.

The gene calls are TRBV19 and TRBJ2-3; D is tentatively TRBD1 or TRBD2 (5 bases each). The CDR3 runs to 13 residues. Germline-derived CDR1 and CDR2 are LNHDA and SQIVND (reference sequence). Trimming pared 6 bases from V and 10 bases from J, leaving 17 bases between. The CDR3 nucleotides are TGTGCCAGTAGATATTCCCCCGGGACCGCGCAGTATTTT. This translates into CASRYSPGTAQYF.

This chain joins TRBV28 and TRBJ2-7, with 7 positions matching TRBD2. The junction had 5 bases not matched to a gene; V was cut back by 5 bases and J by 4 bases. Germline V CDR1 and CDR2: MDHEN, SYDVKM. The CDR3 extends over 13 amino acids. Written as DNA, the CDR3 is TGTGCCAGCAGTGTGACTAGCAGTTACGAGCAGTACTTC. Translating it yields CASSVTSSYEQYF.